This section outlines one T cell receptor (beta chain) sequence together with its context. Its antigen is as yet unknown. The sample is drawn from a study of shared clonotypes between healthy human individuals. Within Nashville, Tennessee resided all donors, each a Caucasian adult. Findings and caveats of the study: Clonotypes shared by all four donors outscored non-shared clonotypes in generation probability. Sharing of clonotypes among donors was expected to vary with sequencing depth.

With V trimmed by 0 bases and J by 1 base, 4 bases remained unmatched. From germline, CDR1 is SEHNR and CDR2 FQNEAQ (reference sequence). The CDR3 covers 16 residues. Authors' methods: ImmunoSEQ yielded junction-only sequences lacking quality scores, so filtering differed. Repertoires were generated with immunoSEQ multiplex PCR, while TCRdb's copy carries only in-frame clones and drops some. For V, J and clone size, that table is used; D and trimming come from the DNA. Here the sample spans 2,500,000 or so clones, more than 90% being singletons. The receptor's source is a man aged 18 to 30 in good health. The genes are TRBV7-9 and TRBJ2-5; 8 bases agree with TRBD1. Sequencing was done on a sample of naive CD4+ T cells sorted from blood. This sample's subset: CD45RA+ positively selected. In DNA, the CDR3 is TGTGCCAGCAGCTTAGCCGGGACAGGACCCCAAGAGACCCAGTACTTC. As protein: CASSLAGTGPQETQYF.